This TCR beta chain stems from a study of technical replicates of blood from a few donors. With 2 bases removed from V and 6 bases from J, the gap between germline ends came to 11 bases. The germline CDR1 and CDR2 sequences are MNHEY and SMNVEV (reference sequence). The CDR3 is made up of 14 amino acids. The data were produced by immunoSEQ multiplex PCR, yet TCRdb's version contains in-frame clones alone and is incomplete. The table includes around 68,000 clones, around 97% detected once. Sequenced sample: T cells isolated from PBMCs. The receptor was isolated from a human donor in good health. The chain links TRBV27 to TRBJ1-5; D unresolved. The CDR3 DNA reads as TGTGCCAGCAGTTTACTCCAGGCCAGTCAGCCCCAGCATTTT. Residues: CASSLLQASQPQHF.